These 23 T cell receptor beta chains were all obtained from the same sample, sequenced in a study of vaccination effects on CD4 cells after COVID-19 (dated by TCRdb to between 2022 and 2023). Libraries were prepared through the immunoSEQ multiplex PCR assay. Held by TCRdb, this immuneACCESS table contains in-frame sequences only and omits some clones. Under half of the omission traces to an unresolved V gene where checked; the cause of the rest is unknown. This sample comprises about 38,000 clones, 70% to 85% of them detected only once. The ten most abundant clones make up roughly 2% of the sample. Antigen specificity for these receptors is unknown. The ViraFEST assay stimulated PBMC with viral peptide pools and then used TCR sequencing to identify antigen-specific CD4+ T cell clonotypes by expansion. After around ten days of culture, CD4+ T cells were isolated with the EasySep CD4+ T cell isolation kit. Each participant got two doses of an mRNA SARS-CoV-2 vaccine, either BNT162b2 or mRNA-1273.

Sequencing used CD4+ T cells from PBMCs cultured with HCoV-NL63 spike peptides, obtained after COVID-19 vaccination. The cell subset or site tag for this specimen amounts to: HCoV-NL63 spike overlapping peptide pool stimulation. These receptor sequences come from a human donor who received a COVID-19 vaccine. Some clones in this sample may be carry-over from other donors' samples.

The chain uses TRBV18 and TRBJ2-2; D may be TRBD1 (6 bases). The CDR3 spans 16 residues. Germline lookup yields CDR1 KGHSH and CDR2 LQKENI. Trimming removed 6 bases from V and 0 bases from J, with 14 bases in between. CDR3 residues: CASSRDRIPNTGELFF. DNA for the CDR3: TGTGCCAGCTCCAGAGACAGGATACCGAACACCGGGGAGCTGTTTTTT.

The rearrangement uses TRBV5-8 and TRBJ2-2; D might be TRBD2 (5 bases). CDR1 is SGHTS and CDR2 is YDEGEE in the germline V gene. CDR3 size: 15 residues. V was shortened by 4 bases and J by 3 bases, with 13 bases between the two germline ends. The CDR3 is CASSAVGVDTGELFF. CDR3 bases: TGTGCCAGCAGCGCCGTCGGGGTGGACACCGGGGAGCTGTTTTTT.

The chain combines TRBV6-5 with TRBJ1-1; TRBD1 agrees at 9 bases. V dropped 5 bases and J dropped 4; count of bases not matched to a gene: 5. Germline V gene data show CDR1 as MNHEY and CDR2 as SVGAGI. The CDR3 extends over 14 amino acids. CDR3 nucleotide sequence: TGTGCCAGCAGTCCCCCGGGACAGGGCACTGAAGCTTTCTTT. Translation: CASSPPGQGTEAFF.

The chain couples TRBV12-3 or TRBV12-4 to TRBJ1-1; unclear D gene. This CDR3 spans 11 amino acids. Trimming cost V 2 bases and J 7 bases, with 5 bases left between them. The CDR3 sequence: CASSLSLEAFF. The CDR3 DNA sequence: TGTGCCAGCAGTTTAAGCCTTGAAGCTTTCTTT.

V gene TRBV6-5 combines with J gene TRBJ1-5, with a possible D match to TRBD1 (5 bases). The CDR3 runs to 15 residues. Germline values: CDR1 MNHEY, CDR2 SVGAGI. The ends were cut back, 0 bases at V and 1 base at J, with 7 bases in the middle. The CDR3 DNA sequence: TGTGCCAGCAGTTACTCAGGGGCGAGCAATCAGCCCCAGCATTTT. Amino acids: CASSYSGASNQPQHF.

The chain uses TRBV4-2 and TRBJ2-2, with D unclear. The CDR3 contains 14 residues. Looked up from germline, CDR1 is LGHNA and CDR2 is YNFKEQ. V dropped 0 bases and J dropped 1 base, with 3 bases sitting between them. CDR3 sequence reads: CASSQDRNTGELFF. As DNA, the CDR3 is TGTGCCAGCAGCCAAGACAGGAACACCGGGGAGCTGTTTTTT.

CDR3 nucleotide sequence: TGTGCCAGCTCACCACGGGGACAAGAGACCCAGTACTTC. It is translated as CASSPRGQETQYF. The chain is built from TRBV18 and TRBJ2-5, with D unresolved. Germline-derived CDR1 and CDR2 are KGHSH and LQKENI. Trimming cost V 1 base and J 2 bases, with 5 bases left between them. CDR3 length equals 13 residues.

The chain employs TRBV11-1 and TRBJ1-5; D uncertain. There are 13 residues in the CDR3. Trimming left V 3 bases short and J 7 bases short, with 10 bases between. CDR1 is SGHAT and CDR2 is FQDESV in the germline V gene (reference sequence). This CDR3 is CASSLGLKQPQHF. CDR3 DNA: TGTGCCAGCAGCTTGGGCCTTAAGCAGCCCCAGCATTTT.

The CDR3: CASSQAAGSTDTQYF. The CDR3 DNA reads TGTGCCAGCAGCCAAGCGGCGGGATCCACAGATACGCAGTATTTT. V usage is TRBV3-1 (or the pseudogene TRBV3-2) and J usage is TRBJ2-3, with D possibly being TRBD2 (6 bases). The CDR3 contains 15 residues. The germline CDR1 and CDR2 sequences are LGHDT and YNNKEL (reference sequence). Trimming removed 1 base at V and 2 bases at J, with 10 bases between.

The chain links TRBV7-2 to TRBJ1-4; 7 positions match TRBD1. Losses at the gene ends were 5 bases for V and 5 bases for J; bases not matched to a gene: 11. The CDR3 consists of 16 residues. Germline CDR1 reads SGHTA; CDR2 reads FQGNSA. CDR3 nucleotide sequence: TGTGCCAGCAGCCTCAGGACAGGCGTTCTGAATGAAAAACTGTTTTTT. Encoded protein: CASSLRTGVLNEKLFF.

The chain links TRBV28 to TRBJ1-4, with D possibly matching TRBD1 (5 bases). The CDR3 runs 15 residues. From germline, CDR1 is MDHEN and CDR2 SYDVKM. The V gene lost 4 bases and the J gene lost 8 bases, with 17 bases spanning the gap. The DNA of the CDR3 is TGTGCCAGCAGTTCCCCCGGGACTCCGGGGGAAAAACTGTTTTTT. It specifies CASSSPGTPGEKLFF. Together with reference TRBV28 and TRBJ1-4, the CDR3 gives the full variable domain: DVKVTQSSRYLVKRTGEKVFLECVQDMDHENMFWYRQDPGLGLRLIYFSYDVKMKEKGDIPEGYSVSREKKERFSLILESASTNQTSMYLCASSSPGTPGEKLFFGSGTQLSVL.

In its sample, this clone is medium-sized (0.01 to 0.1%). J is TRBJ1-6 and V is TRBV11-2; unclear D gene. The V end was cut by 0 bases, the J end by 7 bases, with 4 bases between. CDR3 size: 13 residues. Per germline, CDR1 SGHAT and CDR2 FQNNGV. This CDR3 reads CASSLDVNSPLHF. In DNA, the CDR3 is TGTGCCAGCAGCTTAGATGTGAATTCACCCCTCCACTTT.

This clone has only one observation. The rearrangement uses TRBV7-2 and TRBJ1-3; D gene uncertain. The V end lost 6 bases, the J end lost 2 bases, and 8 bases lay between the germline ends. From germline, CDR1 is SGHTA and CDR2 FQGNSA. This CDR3 has 13 amino acids. The CDR3 reads CASRNIAGNTIYF. The CDR3 bases are TGTGCCAGCAGAAACATAGCTGGAAACACCATATATTTT.

This clone was detected only a few times. The rearrangement uses TRBV5-1 and TRBJ2-4; TRBD2 might be the D (5 bases). This CDR3 is 15 amino acids long. CDR1 SGHRS and CDR2 YFSETQ come from the germline V gene. V was cut by 5 bases and J by 0 bases, with 12 bases left in between. CDR3 loop: CASSPVGLAKNIQYF. The CDR3 coding sequence is TGCGCCAGCAGTCCGGTAGGACTAGCCAAAAACATTCAGTACTTC.

This rearrangement joins TRBV24-1 to TRBJ2-5, with D perhaps TRBD2 (5 bases). Germline V gene lookup returns CDR1 KGHDR and CDR2 SFDVKD. CDR3 length: 15 residues. V gave up 3 bases and J gave up 1 base, with 11 bases separating them. The CDR3 reads CATSDAQRLQETQYF. DNA for the CDR3: TGTGCCACCAGTGATGCCCAGCGGCTCCAAGAGACCCAGTACTTC.

The V and J genes are TRBV21-1 and TRBJ1-6. TRBV21-1 is labeled a pseudogene. This CDR3 region has 16 residues. CDR3 sequence (DNA): TGTGCCAGCAGCAAGGGAGGCAGTATCGCACGGCACCCCCTCCACTTT. It encodes CASSKGGSIARHPLHF.

The rearrangement joins TRBV27 to TRBJ2-5, with D possibly matching TRBD1 (6 bases). Per germline, CDR1 MNHEY and CDR2 SMNVEV (reference sequence). V was clipped by 3 bases and J by 3 bases, with 14 bases between them. There are 15 residues in the CDR3. The CDR3 DNA is TGTGCCAGCAGTTTGATGGGACACGGAGAAGAGACCCAGTACTTC. It translates to CASSLMGHGEETQYF.

The chain uses TRBV4-1 and TRBJ1-4; 7 bases align to TRBD1. This CDR3 has 18 amino acids. Germline CDR1 and CDR2: MGHRA and YSYEKL. V was clipped by 7 bases and J by 2 bases; unmatched bases: 16. The CDR3: CASTIHLTGVATNEKLFF. DNA for the CDR3: TGCGCCAGCACCATCCATCTAACAGGGGTGGCCACTAATGAAAAACTGTTTTTT.

This clone appeared a few times. The J gene is TRBJ1-4, the V gene TRBV29-1; 8 bases are a match to TRBD1. The CDR3 sequence is 14 residues long. The V segment lost 6 bases and the J segment 1 base; nucleotides outside the gene matches: 4. Germline V lookup: CDR1 SQVTM, CDR2 ANQGSEA. This chain's CDR3 is CSVADRGTNEKLFF. The CDR3 DNA is TGCAGCGTAGCCGACAGGGGAACTAATGAAAAACTGTTTTTT.

In this sample, this clone turned up a few times. V and J are TRBV5-8 and TRBJ2-1; a possible D gene is TRBD1 (6 bases). The germline V gene has CDR1 SGHTS and CDR2 YDEGEE. The CDR3 length is 16 residues. V was clipped by 5 bases and J by 14 bases, with 29 bases between them. The CDR3 DNA follows: TGTGCCAGCAGGACCGGACAGCTCTCAAGAAAGGTAGCCGAGTTCTTC. Translated: CASRTGQLSRKVAEFF.

The chain has TRBV6-5 and TRBJ1-2, with D possibly TRBD1 on 5 matching bases. Per germline, CDR1 MNHEY and CDR2 SVGAGI. Trimming cost V 4 bases and J 0 bases, with 15 bases left between them. This CDR3 contains 16 residues. This chain's CDR3 is CASSFDRRRANYGYTF. As DNA, the CDR3 is TGTGCCAGCAGTTTCGACAGACGAAGAGCTAACTATGGCTACACCTTC.

The chain joins TRBV6-5 to TRBJ1-1; D gene uncertain. The V gene's germline CDR1 is MNHEY and CDR2 SVGAGI. The CDR3 totals 12 residues. Trimming shortened V by 7 bases and J by 8 bases, and 14 bases separated the two germline ends. In DNA form, the CDR3 reads TGTGCCAGCACCGAAAATTTCCCAGAAGCTTTCTTT. Amino acid sequence: CASTENFPEAFF.

The J gene is TRBJ2-7, the V gene TRBV6-1; D could derive from TRBD1 or TRBD2 (5 bases each). CDR1 and CDR2 from the germline V gene are MNHNS and SASEGT. The CDR3 runs to 13 residues. Trimming removed 2 bases at V and 2 bases at J, with 7 bases between. CDR3 DNA: TGTGCCAGCAGTGAACGGGGCCCCTACGAGCAGTACGTC. Translation gives CASSERGPYEQYV.